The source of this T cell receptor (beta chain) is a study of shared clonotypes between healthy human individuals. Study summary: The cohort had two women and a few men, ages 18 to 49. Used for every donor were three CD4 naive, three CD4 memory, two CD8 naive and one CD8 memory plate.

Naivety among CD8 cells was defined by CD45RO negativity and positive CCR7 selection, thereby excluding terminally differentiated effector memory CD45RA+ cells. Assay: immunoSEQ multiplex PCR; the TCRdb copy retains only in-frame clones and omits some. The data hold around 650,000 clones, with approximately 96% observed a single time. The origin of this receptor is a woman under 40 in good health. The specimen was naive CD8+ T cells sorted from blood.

CDR3 residues: CASSLEGDRIYEQYF. The CDR3 nucleotides are TGTGCCAGCAGCCTGGAGGGGGACAGGATCTACGAGCAGTACTTC. The chain uses TRBV9 and TRBJ2-7, with 8 nucleotides matching TRBD1. The V segment lost 4 bases and the J segment 3 bases; nucleotides outside the gene matches: 9. Germline assignment: CDR1 SGDLS and CDR2 YYNGEE. The CDR3 length is 15 residues.